This passage covers 17 T cell receptor beta chains from one sample sequenced in a study of shared clonotypes between healthy human individuals. Repertoires were generated with immunoSEQ multiplex PCR, while TCRdb's copy carries only in-frame clones and drops some. Of fewer than 1.8 million clones in the sample, 98% are singletons; the top ten hold 0.36%. The specimen sequenced was naive CD4+ T cells sorted from blood. Described subset: CD45RA+ positively selected. The receptors derive from a man aged 25-45 years in good health.

The gene calls are TRBV6-5 and TRBJ2-7, with D tentatively TRBD1 or TRBD2 (5 bases each). V was trimmed by 7 bases and J by 3 bases, leaving 7 bases between them. In germline, CDR1 is MNHEY, CDR2 SVGAGI. The CDR3 has 11 amino acids. CDR3 region: CASTGRYEQYF. The CDR3 DNA reads TGTGCCAGCACGGGACGCTACGAGCAGTACTTC.

The V call is TRBV2, the J call TRBJ2-3; D is perhaps TRBD2 (6 bases). Per germline, CDR1 SNHLY and CDR2 FYNNEI. V was pared by 7 bases and J by 5 bases, with 19 bases between. This CDR3 contains 15 residues. The DNA for the CDR3 is TGTGCCAGCATCGAGAAGCGGGCACTGGAAGATACGCAGTATTTT. It yields the protein CASIEKRALEDTQYF.

This chain links TRBV29-1 with TRBJ2-1; 7 bases agree with TRBD2. J lost 0 bases, V lost 5 bases, and 10 bases had no gene match. The CDR3 runs to 16 residues. In germline, CDR1 is SQVTM, CDR2 ANQGSEA. CDR3 coding DNA: TGCAGCGTTCATGGGGGAGGGAGCAGCTCCTACAATGAGCAGTTCTTC. Protein product: CSVHGGGSSSYNEQFF.

The count of this clone is one. The chain carries TRBV11-1 and TRBJ2-3; D is undetermined. This CDR3 is 13 amino acids long. Trimming shortened V by 2 bases and J by 6 bases, and 9 bases separated the two germline ends. CDR1 is SGHAT and CDR2 is FQDESV in the germline V gene (reference sequence). In DNA, the CDR3 is TGTGCCAGCAGCTTACGACCATTGGATACGCAGTATTTT. Translated: CASSLRPLDTQYF.

The rearrangement links TRBV6-6 to TRBJ1-2; D gene uncertain. This CDR3 contains 16 residues. The V gene lost 0 bases and the J gene lost 1 base, with 12 bases spanning the gap. Germline V gene data show CDR1 as MNHNY and CDR2 as SVGAGI (reference sequence). The CDR3 loop reads CASSYSRPGLNYGYTF. DNA of the CDR3: TGTGCCAGCAGTTACTCGAGGCCAGGACTTAACTATGGCTACACCTTC.

This clone was counted a single time. This chain's CDR3 is CASSDGAGYGYTF. The CDR3 DNA sequence: TGTGCCAGCAGTGACGGGGCCGGCTATGGCTACACCTTC. The chain is built from TRBV6-1 and TRBJ1-2; TRBD1 might be the D (5 bases). The germline V gene has CDR1 MNHNS and CDR2 SASEGT. Trimming shortened V by 3 bases and J by 4 bases, and 9 bases separated the two germline ends. The CDR3 runs to 13 residues.

This chain links TRBV28 with TRBJ2-1, with TRBD2 matching over 9 bases. Germline V gives CDR1 MDHEN, CDR2 SYDVKM. V shed 3 bases and J 0 bases; nucleotides not matched to a gene: 12. The CDR3 loop spans 19 amino acids. The CDR3 DNA follows: TGTGCCAGCAGTTTCAATCCTTGGGCTAGCGGGAACTCCTACAATGAGCAGTTCTTC. Translating gives CASSFNPWASGNSYNEQFF.

The chain is built from TRBV6-1 and TRBJ1-1; D possibly corresponds to TRBD1 (6 bases). The CDR3 length is 16 residues. Germline-derived CDR1 and CDR2 are MNHNS and SASEGT. The V end lost 3 bases, the J end lost 5 bases, and 19 bases lay between the germline ends. The CDR3 DNA sequence: TGTGCCAGCAGTGAGCGCGGGACACCCTTTTGGACTGAAGCTTTCTTT. Translated: CASSERGTPFWTEAFF.

The J gene is TRBJ2-3, the V gene TRBV5-1, with D possibly matching TRBD2 (6 bases). The V gene's germline CDR1 is SGHRS and CDR2 YFSETQ. The CDR3 is 16 amino acids. V was shortened by 4 bases and J by 2 bases, with 17 bases between the two germline ends. The CDR3 DNA sequence: TGCGCCAGCAGCGTCGGGCTCCCGGGGGTCACAGATACGCAGTATTTT. Translation gives CASSVGLPGVTDTQYF.

The V call is TRBV7-6, the J call TRBJ2-7; D might be TRBD1 or TRBD2, each matching 5 bases. V lost 0 bases and J lost 5, with 11 bases in between. The germline V gene encodes CDR1 SGHVS and CDR2 FNYEAQ. This CDR3 is 14 amino acids long. The CDR3: CASSLAAGTHEQYF. DNA for the CDR3: TGTGCCAGCAGCTTAGCGGCAGGGACCCACGAGCAGTACTTC.

V gene TRBV6-5 combines with J gene TRBJ2-7; TRBD2 agrees at 7 bases. Germline V gene sequence: CDR1 MNHEY, CDR2 SVGAGI. The CDR3 sequence is 16 residues long. V gave up 0 bases and J gave up 2 bases; unmatched junction bases: 7. The CDR3 loop reads CASSYSSLAATYEQYF. The CDR3 nucleotides read TGTGCCAGCAGTTACTCGAGTCTAGCGGCCACCTACGAGCAGTACTTC.

V usage is TRBV28 and J usage is TRBJ2-2; 8 bases match TRBD1. After removal of 6 bases from V and 4 bases from J, the junction contained 16 bases not matched to a gene. CDR1 and CDR2 from the germline V gene are MDHEN and SYDVKM. CDR3 length equals 18 residues. DNA of the CDR3: TGTGCCAGCAGCTTCCCTGGGGGTCAGGGGGCAATCACCGGGGAGCTGTTTTTT. As protein: CASSFPGGQGAITGELFF.

The chain is built from TRBV4-1 and TRBJ2-5; D possibly corresponds to TRBD1 (6 bases). CDR3 length equals 15 residues. Per the germline V gene, CDR1 is MGHRA and CDR2 is YSYEKL. V was pared by 2 bases and J by 2 bases, with 12 bases between. The CDR3 is CASSQPGQTQETQYF. Written as DNA, the CDR3 is TGCGCCAGCAGCCAACCCGGACAGACACAAGAGACCCAGTACTTC.

The J gene is TRBJ2-3, the V gene TRBV6-6; D ambiguous. The V end was cut by 6 bases, the J end by 2 bases, with 12 bases between. Looked up from germline, CDR1 is MNHNY and CDR2 is SVGAGI (reference sequence). The CDR3 extends over 14 amino acids. Here the CDR3 reads CASRYPGYTDTQYF. CDR3 DNA: TGTGCCAGCAGGTACCCCGGTTACACAGATACGCAGTATTTT.

The V and J genes are TRBV28 and TRBJ2-1; D uncertain. This CDR3 has 12 residues. Germline V gene sequence: CDR1 MDHEN, CDR2 SYDVKM. Trimming removed 2 bases at V and 9 bases at J, with 8 bases between. The CDR3 nucleotides are TGTGCCAGCAGTTTAATAAGTAGTGAGCAGTTCTTC. Its translation is CASSLISSEQFF.

The chain couples TRBV19 to TRBJ2-1; 7 nucleotides agree with TRBD1. The CDR3 sequence is 14 residues long. Germline V gives CDR1 LNHDA, CDR2 SQIVND (reference sequence). After removal of 1 base from V and 7 bases from J, the junction contained 4 bases not matched to a gene. The CDR3 nucleotides are TGTGCCAGTAGTATAGTTCACAGGGGAAATGAGCAGTTCTTC. It translates to CASSIVHRGNEQFF.

The V gene is TRBV28, the J gene TRBJ2-3; D uncertain. CDR1 and CDR2 (germline): MDHEN, SYDVKM. Trimming removed 3 bases from V and 2 bases from J, with 18 bases in between. This CDR3 contains 17 residues. The CDR3 sequence: CASSLSLGQEDTDTQYF. The CDR3 bases are TGTGCCAGCAGTTTGTCACTTGGCCAGGAAGACACAGATACGCAGTATTTT.